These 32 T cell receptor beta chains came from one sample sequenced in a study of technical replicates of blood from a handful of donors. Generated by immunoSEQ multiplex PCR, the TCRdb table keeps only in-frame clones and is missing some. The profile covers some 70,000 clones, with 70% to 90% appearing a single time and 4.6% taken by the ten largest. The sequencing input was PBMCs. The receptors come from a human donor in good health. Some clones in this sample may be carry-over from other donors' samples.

The CDR3 protein is CAWNLGGQGIEQYF. The CDR3 DNA reads as TGTGCCTGGAACCTGGGGGGACAGGGAATCGAGCAGTACTTC. The chain has TRBV30 and TRBJ2-7; 9 bases are shared with TRBD1. V lost 4 bases, J lost 6 bases, and 10 bases stayed unmatched. Germline V lookup: CDR1 GTSNPN, CDR2 SVGIG (reference sequence). This CDR3 region has 14 residues.

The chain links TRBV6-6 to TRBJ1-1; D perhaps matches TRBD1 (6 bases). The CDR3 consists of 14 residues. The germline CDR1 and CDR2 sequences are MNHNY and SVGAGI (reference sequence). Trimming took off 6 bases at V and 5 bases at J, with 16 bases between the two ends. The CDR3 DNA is TGTGCCAGCAGGCGCCTAGGGGGGGGGACTGAAGCTTTCTTT. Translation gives CASRRLGGGTEAFF.

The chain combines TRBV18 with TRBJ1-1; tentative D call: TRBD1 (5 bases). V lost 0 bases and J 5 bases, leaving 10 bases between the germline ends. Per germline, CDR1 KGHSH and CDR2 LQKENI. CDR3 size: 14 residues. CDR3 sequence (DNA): TGTGCCAGCTCACCACCATCCCGGGGGACTGAAGCTTTCTTT. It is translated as CASSPPSRGTEAFF.

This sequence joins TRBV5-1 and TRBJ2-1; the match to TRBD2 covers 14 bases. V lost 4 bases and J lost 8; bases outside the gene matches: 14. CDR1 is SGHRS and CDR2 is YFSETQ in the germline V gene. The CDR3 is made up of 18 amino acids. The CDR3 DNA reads TGCGCCAGCAGCCTCTTTAACCCGGGACTAGCGGGGGACCATGAGCAGTTCTTC. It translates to CASSLFNPGLAGDHEQFF.

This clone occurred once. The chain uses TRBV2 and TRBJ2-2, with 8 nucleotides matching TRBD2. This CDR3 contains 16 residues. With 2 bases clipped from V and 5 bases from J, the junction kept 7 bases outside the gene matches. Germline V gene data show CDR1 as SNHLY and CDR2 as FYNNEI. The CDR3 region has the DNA TGTGCCAGCAGTGAACCCGGGGCTAGCGGGACCGGGGAGCTGTTTTTT. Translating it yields CASSEPGASGTGELFF.

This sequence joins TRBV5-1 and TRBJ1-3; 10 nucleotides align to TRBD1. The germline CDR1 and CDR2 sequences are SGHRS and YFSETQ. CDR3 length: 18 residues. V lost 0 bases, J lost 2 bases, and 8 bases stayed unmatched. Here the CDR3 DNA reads TGCGCCAGCAGCTTGGCGGGACAGGGGAGGTCCGCTGGAAACACCATATATTTT. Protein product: CASSLAGQGRSAGNTIYF.

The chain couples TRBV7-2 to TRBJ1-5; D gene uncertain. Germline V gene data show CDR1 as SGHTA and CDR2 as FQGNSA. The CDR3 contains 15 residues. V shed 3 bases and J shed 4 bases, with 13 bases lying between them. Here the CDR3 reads CASSLNGIFNQPQHF. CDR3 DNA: TGTGCCAGCAGCTTGAACGGGATTTTTAATCAGCCCCAGCATTTT.

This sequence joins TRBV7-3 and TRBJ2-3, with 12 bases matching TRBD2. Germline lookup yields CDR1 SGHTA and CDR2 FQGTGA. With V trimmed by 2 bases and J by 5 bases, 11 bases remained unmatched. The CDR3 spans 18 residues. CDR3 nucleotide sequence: TGTGCCAGCAGCTTAGGGGTCGCTAGCGGGAGGGCCGGAGATACGCAGTATTTT. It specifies CASSLGVASGRAGDTQYF.

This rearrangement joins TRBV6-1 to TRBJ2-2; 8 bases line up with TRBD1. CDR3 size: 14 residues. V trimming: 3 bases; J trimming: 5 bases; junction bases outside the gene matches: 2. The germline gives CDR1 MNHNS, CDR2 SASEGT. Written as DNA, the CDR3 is TGTGCCAGCAGTGACACAGGGGGAACCGGGGAGCTGTTTTTT. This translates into CASSDTGGTGELFF.

The CDR3 DNA is TGCGCCAGCAGCTCGGCCGGGTCAGCGGGTAATTCACCCCTCCACTTT. Amino acid sequence: CASSSAGSAGNSPLHF. The chain has TRBV5-1 and TRBJ1-6; no reliable D call. V lost 3 bases and J 6 bases, leaving 16 bases between the germline ends. CDR3 length: 16 residues. Germline CDR1 and CDR2: SGHRS and YFSETQ.

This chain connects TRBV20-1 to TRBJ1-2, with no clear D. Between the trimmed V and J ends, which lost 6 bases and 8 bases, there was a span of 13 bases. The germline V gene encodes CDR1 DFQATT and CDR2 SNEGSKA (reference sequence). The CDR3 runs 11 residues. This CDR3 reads CSAQTTRGYTF. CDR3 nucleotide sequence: TGCAGTGCCCAAACGACGCGGGGCTACACCTTC.

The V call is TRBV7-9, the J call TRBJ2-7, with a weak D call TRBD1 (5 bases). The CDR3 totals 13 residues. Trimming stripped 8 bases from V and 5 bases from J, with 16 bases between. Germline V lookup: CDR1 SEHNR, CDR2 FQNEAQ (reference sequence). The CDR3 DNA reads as TGTGCCAGCCGGCCAGGGAATAGGAACGAGCAGTACTTC. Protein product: CASRPGNRNEQYF.

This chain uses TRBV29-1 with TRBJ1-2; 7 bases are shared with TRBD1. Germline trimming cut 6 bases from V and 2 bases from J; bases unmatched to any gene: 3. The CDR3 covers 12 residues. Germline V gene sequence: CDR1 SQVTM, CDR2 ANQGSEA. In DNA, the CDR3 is TGCAGCGTGGGGACAGAAAACTATGGCTACACCTTC. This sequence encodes CSVGTENYGYTF.

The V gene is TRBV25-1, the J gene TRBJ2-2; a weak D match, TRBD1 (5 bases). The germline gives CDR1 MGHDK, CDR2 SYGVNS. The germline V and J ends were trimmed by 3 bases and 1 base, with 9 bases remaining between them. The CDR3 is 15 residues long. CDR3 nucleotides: TGTGCCAGCAGTGACGGACACAAGAACACCGGGGAGCTGTTTTTT. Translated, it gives CASSDGHKNTGELFF.

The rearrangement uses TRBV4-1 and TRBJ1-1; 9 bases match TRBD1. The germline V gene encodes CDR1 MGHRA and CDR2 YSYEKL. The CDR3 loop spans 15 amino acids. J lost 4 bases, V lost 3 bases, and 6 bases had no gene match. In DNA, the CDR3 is TGCGCCAGCAGCCAGATACAGGGGGCGGGCACTGAAGCTTTCTTT. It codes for CASSQIQGAGTEAFF.

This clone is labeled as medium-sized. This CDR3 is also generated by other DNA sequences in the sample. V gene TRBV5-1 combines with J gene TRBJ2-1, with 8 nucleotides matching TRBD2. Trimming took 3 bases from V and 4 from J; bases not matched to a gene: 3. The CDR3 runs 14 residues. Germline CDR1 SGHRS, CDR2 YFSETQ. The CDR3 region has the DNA TGCGCCAGCAGCTCGGCGGGAGGATACAATGAGCAGTTCTTC. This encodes CASSSAGGYNEQFF.

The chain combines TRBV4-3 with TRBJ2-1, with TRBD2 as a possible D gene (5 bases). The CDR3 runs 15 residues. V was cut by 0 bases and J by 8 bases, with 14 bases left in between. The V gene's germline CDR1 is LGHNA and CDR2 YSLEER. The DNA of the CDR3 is TGCGCCAGCAGCCAAGATTGGAGTGGGAGCTATGAGCAGTTCTTC. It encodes CASSQDWSGSYEQFF.

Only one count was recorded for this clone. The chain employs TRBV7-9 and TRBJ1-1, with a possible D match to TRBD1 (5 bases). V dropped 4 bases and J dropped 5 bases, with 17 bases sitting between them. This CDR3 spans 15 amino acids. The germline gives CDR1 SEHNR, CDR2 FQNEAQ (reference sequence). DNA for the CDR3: TGTGCCAGCAGCTCCCCCCTCAGGGCAGGGACTGAAGCTTTCTTT. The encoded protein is CASSSPLRAGTEAFF.

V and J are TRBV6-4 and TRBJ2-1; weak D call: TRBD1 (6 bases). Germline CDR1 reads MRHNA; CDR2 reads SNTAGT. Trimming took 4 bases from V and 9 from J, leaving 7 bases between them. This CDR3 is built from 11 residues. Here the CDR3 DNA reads TGTGCCAGCAGTGGAGGGGGTGAGCAGTTCTTC. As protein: CASSGGGEQFF.

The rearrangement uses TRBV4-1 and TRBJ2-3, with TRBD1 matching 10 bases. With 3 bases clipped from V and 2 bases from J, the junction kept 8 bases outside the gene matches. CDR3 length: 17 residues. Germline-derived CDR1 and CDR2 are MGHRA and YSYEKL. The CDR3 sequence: CASSHLAGQGTTDTQYF. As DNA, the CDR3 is TGCGCCAGCAGCCACCTCGCGGGACAGGGGACCACAGATACGCAGTATTTT.

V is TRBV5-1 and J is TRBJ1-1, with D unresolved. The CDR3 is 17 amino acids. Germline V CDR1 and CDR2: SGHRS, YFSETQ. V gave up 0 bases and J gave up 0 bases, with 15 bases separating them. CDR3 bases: TGCGCCAGCAGCTTGGGCTTTGGGTTAAGCGTGAACACTGAAGCTTTCTTT. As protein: CASSLGFGLSVNTEAFF.

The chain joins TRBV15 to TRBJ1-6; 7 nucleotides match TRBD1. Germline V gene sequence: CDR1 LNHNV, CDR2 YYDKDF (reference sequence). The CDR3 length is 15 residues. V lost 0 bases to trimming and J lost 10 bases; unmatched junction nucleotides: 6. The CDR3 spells CATSRDDREISPLHF. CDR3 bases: TGTGCCACCAGCAGAGATGACAGGGAAATATCACCCCTCCACTTT.

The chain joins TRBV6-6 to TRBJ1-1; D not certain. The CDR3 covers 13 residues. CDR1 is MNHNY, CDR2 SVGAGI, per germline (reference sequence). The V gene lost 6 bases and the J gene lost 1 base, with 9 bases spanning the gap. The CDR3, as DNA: TGTGCCAGCAGATACGACAAGAACACTGAAGCTTTCTTT. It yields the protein CASRYDKNTEAFF.

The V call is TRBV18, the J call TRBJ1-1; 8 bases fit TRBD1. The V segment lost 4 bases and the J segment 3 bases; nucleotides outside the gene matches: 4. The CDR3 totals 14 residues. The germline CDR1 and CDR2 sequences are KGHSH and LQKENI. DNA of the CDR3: TGTGCCAGCTCACTAATGGACAGGGACACTGAAGCTTTCTTT. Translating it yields CASSLMDRDTEAFF. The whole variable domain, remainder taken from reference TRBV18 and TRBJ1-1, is NAGVMQNPRHLVRRRGQEARLRCSPMKGHSHVYWYRQLPEEGLKFMVYLQKENIIDESGMPKERFSAEFPKEGPSILRIQQVVRGDSAAYFCASSLMDRDTEAFFGQGTRLTVV.

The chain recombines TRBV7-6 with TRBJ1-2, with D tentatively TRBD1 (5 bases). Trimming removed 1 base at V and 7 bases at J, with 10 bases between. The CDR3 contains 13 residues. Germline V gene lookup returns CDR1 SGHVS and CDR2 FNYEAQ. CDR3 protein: CASSLDSGGGYTF. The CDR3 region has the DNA TGTGCCAGCAGCTTAGACTCCGGGGGTGGCTACACCTTC.

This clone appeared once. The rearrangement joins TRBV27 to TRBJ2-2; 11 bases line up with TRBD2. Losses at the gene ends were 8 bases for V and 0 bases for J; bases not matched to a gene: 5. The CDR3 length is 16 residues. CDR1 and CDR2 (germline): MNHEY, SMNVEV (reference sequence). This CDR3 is CASRRLAGTNTGELFF. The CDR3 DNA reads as TGTGCCAGCCGTAGACTAGCGGGGACGAACACCGGGGAGCTGTTTTTT.

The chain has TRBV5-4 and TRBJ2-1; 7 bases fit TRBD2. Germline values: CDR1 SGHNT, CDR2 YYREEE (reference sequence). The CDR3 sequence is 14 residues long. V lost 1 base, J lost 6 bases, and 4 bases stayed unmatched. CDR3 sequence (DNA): TGTGCCAGCAGCTTGACTAGCGTCTCCAATGAGCAGTTCTTC. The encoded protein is CASSLTSVSNEQFF.

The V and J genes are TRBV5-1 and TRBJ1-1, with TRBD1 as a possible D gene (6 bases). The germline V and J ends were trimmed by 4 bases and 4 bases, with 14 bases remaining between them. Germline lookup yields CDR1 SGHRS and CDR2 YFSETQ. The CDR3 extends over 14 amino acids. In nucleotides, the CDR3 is TGCGCCAGCAGCCGGGGGGGGCAAGGCACTGAAGCTTTCTTT. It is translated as CASSRGGQGTEAFF.

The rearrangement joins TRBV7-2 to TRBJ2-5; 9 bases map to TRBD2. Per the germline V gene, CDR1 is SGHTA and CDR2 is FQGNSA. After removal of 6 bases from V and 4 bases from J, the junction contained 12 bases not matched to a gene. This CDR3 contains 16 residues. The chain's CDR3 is CASSDPGGGAGETQYF. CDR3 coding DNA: TGTGCCAGCAGTGACCCGGGCGGGGGGGCTGGAGAGACCCAGTACTTC.

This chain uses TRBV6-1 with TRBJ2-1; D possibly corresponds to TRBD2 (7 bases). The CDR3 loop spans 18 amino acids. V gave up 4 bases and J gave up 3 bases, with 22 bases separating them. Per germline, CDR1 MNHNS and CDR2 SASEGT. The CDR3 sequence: CASSVQGIGGGIYNEQFF. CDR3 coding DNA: TGTGCCAGCAGTGTTCAGGGGATAGGGGGGGGGATCTACAATGAGCAGTTCTTC.

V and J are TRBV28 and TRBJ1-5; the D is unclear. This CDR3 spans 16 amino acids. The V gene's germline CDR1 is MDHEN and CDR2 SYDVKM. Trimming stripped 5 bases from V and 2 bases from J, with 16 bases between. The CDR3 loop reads CASSTPTGSGNQPQHF. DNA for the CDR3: TGTGCCAGCAGTACTCCGACCGGGTCGGGCAATCAGCCCCAGCATTTT.

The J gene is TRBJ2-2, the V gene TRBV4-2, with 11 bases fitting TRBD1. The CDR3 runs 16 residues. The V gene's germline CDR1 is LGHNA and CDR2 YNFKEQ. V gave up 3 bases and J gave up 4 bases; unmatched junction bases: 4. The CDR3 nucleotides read TGTGCCAGCAGCCATCCCGGGACAGGGGGCACCGGGGAGCTGTTTTTT. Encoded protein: CASSHPGTGGTGELFF.